This record looks at one T cell receptor beta chain sequence and its context. The antigen is undetermined. Resections from corrective heart surgery provided thymus tissue. Donor material was obtained from healthy Finnish infants undergoing corrective surgery for congenital heart defects. This entry comes from a study of human thymus T cells. Study-wide findings and caveats: Apparent skewing of V and J gene usage characterized both thymic and blood repertoires. A high degree of thymic repertoire overlap among unrelated individuals was reported in related research.

Germline assignment: CDR1 LNHNV and CDR2 YYDKDF (reference sequence). CDR3 length: 13 residues. V lost 2 bases, J lost 9 bases, and 11 bases lay in between. Only in-frame clones appear in the TCRdb table, and some are missing; sequencing was by immunoSEQ multiplex PCR. The table lists tens of thousands of clones, 95% of them singletons. The chain employs TRBV15 and TRBJ1-5, with D hard to call. Sequences were obtained from thymus tissue. This clonotype originated in a girl under three years old with a congenital heart defect but otherwise immunologically healthy. CDR3 bases: TGTGCCACCAGCAGATCCGGACCGTCGCCCCAGCATTTT. It is translated as CATSRSGPSPQHF.